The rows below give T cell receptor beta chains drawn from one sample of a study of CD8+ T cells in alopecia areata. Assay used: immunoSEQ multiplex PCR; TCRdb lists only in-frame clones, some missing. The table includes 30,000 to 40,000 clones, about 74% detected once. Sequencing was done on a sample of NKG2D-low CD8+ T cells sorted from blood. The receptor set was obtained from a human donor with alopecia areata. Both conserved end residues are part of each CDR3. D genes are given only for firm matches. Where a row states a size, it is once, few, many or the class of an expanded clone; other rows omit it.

CDR3nt: TGTGCCAGCAGCTCACGCGGGGCTACAGCTTTCTTT; CDR3aa: CASSSRGATAFF; abundance: NA; v_gene: TRBV5-8; d_gene: NA; j_gene: TRBJ1-1
CDR3nt: TGTGCCAGCAGCCTTTCGGCTCCGCACTCCTACGAGCAGTACTTC; CDR3aa: CASSLSAPHSYEQYF; abundance: NA; v_gene: TRBV27; d_gene: NA; j_gene: TRBJ2-7
CDR3nt: TGTGCCAGCAGCGGGATCCCTGACACAGATACGCAGTATTTT; CDR3aa: CASSGIPDTDTQYF; abundance: NA; v_gene: TRBV27; d_gene: NA; j_gene: TRBJ2-3
CDR3nt: TGTGCCAGCAGCCGAAGAGTAGCGGGAGGGCCGGGGGAGCAGTACTTC; CDR3aa: CASSRRVAGGPGEQYF; abundance: NA; v_gene: TRBV7-9; d_gene: TRBD2; j_gene: TRBJ2-7
CDR3nt: TGTGCCTGGAGTGTCCCCGGGAGGGATACCGGGGAGCTGTTTTTT; CDR3aa: CAWSVPGRDTGELFF; abundance: NA; v_gene: TRBV30; d_gene: TRBD2; j_gene: TRBJ2-2
CDR3nt: TGTGCCAGCAGTGACACGGGGACCGGGGAGCTGTTTTTT; CDR3aa: CASSDTGTGELFF; abundance: NA; v_gene: TRBV6-4; d_gene: NA; j_gene: TRBJ2-2
CDR3nt: TGCAGCGTTGAAGATCGGCTCTACGAGCAGTACTTC; CDR3aa: CSVEDRLYEQYF; abundance: NA; v_gene: TRBV29-1; d_gene: NA; j_gene: TRBJ2-7
CDR3nt: TGTGCCTGGGATGGAAGAATCACAGGGTTGGAGACCCAGTACTTC; CDR3aa: CAWDGRITGLETQYF; abundance: once; v_gene: TRBV30; d_gene: NA; j_gene: TRBJ2-5
CDR3nt: TGTGCCAGCAGTTACTTGGACAGGGGGATTTACGAGCAGTACTTC; CDR3aa: CASSYLDRGIYEQYF; abundance: once; v_gene: TRBV6-5; d_gene: TRBD1; j_gene: TRBJ2-7
CDR3nt: TGCAGCGTTTCGGCGGAGTCCTACGAGCAGTACTTC; CDR3aa: CSVSAESYEQYF; abundance: NA; v_gene: TRBV29-1; d_gene: NA; j_gene: TRBJ2-7
CDR3nt: TGCAGCGTTGAATCCCGGGACTACGAGCAGTACTTC; CDR3aa: CSVESRDYEQYF; abundance: NA; v_gene: TRBV29-1; d_gene: NA; j_gene: TRBJ2-7
CDR3nt: TGTGCCAGCAGGCCAGGGGGCGGTATCTATGGCTACACCTTC; CDR3aa: CASRPGGGIYGYTF; abundance: NA; v_gene: TRBV27; d_gene: TRBD1; j_gene: TRBJ1-2
CDR3nt: TGCGCCAGCAGCTTACCAGCGGGAGGTTTCTACAATGAGCAGTTCTTC; CDR3aa: CASSLPAGGFYNEQFF; abundance: NA; v_gene: TRBV5-1; d_gene: TRBD2; j_gene: TRBJ2-1
CDR3nt: TGTGCCAGCAGCCCTAGTCGTCAGAACTATGGCTACACCTTC; CDR3aa: CASSPSRQNYGYTF; abundance: NA; v_gene: TRBV11-2; d_gene: NA; j_gene: TRBJ1-2
CDR3nt: TGCAGCGTTGAAGGGCAGATAGCTGAGCAGTTCTTC; CDR3aa: CSVEGQIAEQFF; abundance: NA; v_gene: TRBV29-1; d_gene: NA; j_gene: TRBJ2-1
CDR3nt: TGTGCCAGCAGCTTGGACCGCCTAGGGCAGTACTTC; CDR3aa: CASSLDRLGQYF; abundance: NA; v_gene: TRBV5-6; d_gene: NA; j_gene: TRBJ2-7
CDR3nt: TGTGCCAGCAGCCCCCCGGACTTGATCTACGAGCAGTACTTC; CDR3aa: CASSPPDLIYEQYF; abundance: NA; v_gene: TRBV28; d_gene: NA; j_gene: TRBJ2-7
CDR3nt: TGCAGCGTTGAAGATTCGGGAACCGGGGGCTACACCTTC; CDR3aa: CSVEDSGTGGYTF; abundance: NA; v_gene: TRBV29-1; d_gene: NA; j_gene: TRBJ1-2
CDR3nt: TGCAGCGTTGGGGGTCTAGCGTACTCCTACGAGCAGTACTTC; CDR3aa: CSVGGLAYSYEQYF; abundance: NA; v_gene: TRBV29-1; d_gene: NA; j_gene: TRBJ2-7
CDR3nt: TGTGCCAGCAGTTATCGGGGGACGACAGATACGCAGTATTTT; CDR3aa: CASSYRGTTDTQYF; abundance: few; v_gene: TRBV6-6; d_gene: NA; j_gene: TRBJ2-3
CDR3nt: TGTGCCACCAGCGGGACCGGGACAGGGGGTATCAATGAGCAGTTCTTC; CDR3aa: CATSGTGTGGINEQFF; abundance: NA; v_gene: TRBV15; d_gene: TRBD1; j_gene: TRBJ2-1
CDR3nt: TGTGCCAGCAGCTTAGTTTATGGGGGAGGTCCTCTAGAGACCCAGTACTTC; CDR3aa: CASSLVYGGGPLETQYF; abundance: NA; v_gene: TRBV7-8; d_gene: NA; j_gene: TRBJ2-5
CDR3nt: TGTGCCAGTAGTACCGGACAGGGTACAAGGACTGAAGCTTTCTTT; CDR3aa: CASSTGQGTRTEAFF; abundance: NA; v_gene: TRBV19; d_gene: TRBD1; j_gene: TRBJ1-1
CDR3nt: TGTGCCAGCAGCTTAGACGGGGGGAGGTCCTACGAGCAGTACTTC; CDR3aa: CASSLDGGRSYEQYF; abundance: few; v_gene: TRBV7-9; d_gene: TRBD2; j_gene: TRBJ2-7
CDR3nt: TGTGCCAGCAGTTACATCGGCAGTAGCAATTCACCCCTCCACTTT; CDR3aa: CASSYIGSSNSPLHF; abundance: NA; v_gene: TRBV6-5; d_gene: NA; j_gene: TRBJ1-6
CDR3nt: TGTGCCAGCAGCCGCCGGCAGGGAGATTCCTACGAGCAGTACTTC; CDR3aa: CASSRRQGDSYEQYF; abundance: NA; v_gene: TRBV28; d_gene: NA; j_gene: TRBJ2-7
CDR3nt: TGTGCCAGCAGCACGACAGGGGGCAATACAGAGACCCAGTACTTC; CDR3aa: CASSTTGGNTETQYF; abundance: NA; v_gene: TRBV9; d_gene: TRBD1; j_gene: TRBJ2-5
CDR3nt: TGCAGCGTTGTTGATCCGCGGGGAGCCTACGAGCAGTACTTC; CDR3aa: CSVVDPRGAYEQYF; abundance: NA; v_gene: TRBV29-1; d_gene: NA; j_gene: TRBJ2-7
CDR3nt: TGTGCCAGCAGCCAATCGGTGACACTCGGACAGGGTAGTGACAATGAGCAGTTCTTC; CDR3aa: CASSQSVTLGQGSDNEQFF; abundance: NA; v_gene: TRBV5-4; d_gene: TRBD1; j_gene: TRBJ2-1
CDR3nt: TGCAGCGTATACAGGGACGGCGAGACCCAGTACTTC; CDR3aa: CSVYRDGETQYF; abundance: NA; v_gene: TRBV29-1; d_gene: NA; j_gene: TRBJ2-5
CDR3nt: TGTGCCAGCAGCACCGGACAGGGGAGGTACGAGCAGTACTTC; CDR3aa: CASSTGQGRYEQYF; abundance: NA; v_gene: TRBV14; d_gene: TRBD1; j_gene: TRBJ2-7
CDR3nt: TGTGCCAGCACCGGACAGGAGTCCTACAATGAGCAGTTCTTC; CDR3aa: CASTGQESYNEQFF; abundance: NA; v_gene: TRBV5-6; d_gene: TRBD1; j_gene: TRBJ2-1
CDR3nt: TGTGCCAGCAGAACCCGACAGGGGCTAATGATGGATACGCAGTATTTT; CDR3aa: CASRTRQGLMMDTQYF; abundance: NA; v_gene: TRBV27; d_gene: TRBD1; j_gene: TRBJ2-3
CDR3nt: TGTGCCATCAGTGAGCGCGGGCCATTCACTAACAACCAAGAGACCCAGTACTTC; CDR3aa: CAISERGPFTNNQETQYF; abundance: NA; v_gene: TRBV10-3; d_gene: NA; j_gene: TRBJ2-5
CDR3nt: TGCGCCAGCGGATTTAACACTTATTCTGAAGCTTTCTTT; CDR3aa: CASGFNTYSEAFF; abundance: NA; v_gene: TRBV4-1; d_gene: NA; j_gene: TRBJ1-1
CDR3nt: TGCGCCAGCAGCAAAGGGACAGGGGGTCCCACTGAAGCTTTCTTT; CDR3aa: CASSKGTGGPTEAFF; abundance: NA; v_gene: TRBV4-1; d_gene: TRBD1; j_gene: TRBJ1-1
CDR3nt: TGTGCCAGAGGCGTCTACGAGCAGTACTTC; CDR3aa: CARGVYEQYF; abundance: NA; v_gene: TRBV27; d_gene: NA; j_gene: TRBJ2-7
CDR3nt: TGCAGCGTTCAAGAGACACTGGGAAGCACTGAAGCTTTCTTT; CDR3aa: CSVQETLGSTEAFF; abundance: NA; v_gene: TRBV29-1; d_gene: NA; j_gene: TRBJ1-1
CDR3nt: TGCAGCGCCCTAGGGACTAGCGGGAGGTGGTACGAGCAGTACTTC; CDR3aa: CSALGTSGRWYEQYF; abundance: NA; v_gene: TRBV29-1; d_gene: TRBD2; j_gene: TRBJ2-7